There are a few counts of the clone carrying this T cell receptor beta chain. It was RNA transcripts that yielded the amplified TCR beta CDR3 regions. In the first-round RT-PCR of the TCR CDR3, the HTBI primer set was used. One entry per CDR3 protein, called by TCRdb with MiXCR from the multiplex PCR reads. The sample has 300,000 to 350,000 distinct CDR3 sequences; 15% to 20% are singletons. This record belongs to a study of T cells in Graves' hyperthyroidism and ophthalmopathy. This CDR3 has 13 residues. The V gene lost 4 bases and the J gene lost 3 bases, with 7 bases spanning the gap. Sequenced material: blood. This chain links TRBV12-3 or TRBV12-4 with TRBJ1-5; D not resolved. The clonotype originates from a woman in her forties or fifties with Graves' hyperthyroidism. The CDR3 protein is CASSSGINQPQHF. The CDR3 DNA follows: TGTGCCAGCAGTTCCGGAATCAATCAGCCCCAGCATTTT.